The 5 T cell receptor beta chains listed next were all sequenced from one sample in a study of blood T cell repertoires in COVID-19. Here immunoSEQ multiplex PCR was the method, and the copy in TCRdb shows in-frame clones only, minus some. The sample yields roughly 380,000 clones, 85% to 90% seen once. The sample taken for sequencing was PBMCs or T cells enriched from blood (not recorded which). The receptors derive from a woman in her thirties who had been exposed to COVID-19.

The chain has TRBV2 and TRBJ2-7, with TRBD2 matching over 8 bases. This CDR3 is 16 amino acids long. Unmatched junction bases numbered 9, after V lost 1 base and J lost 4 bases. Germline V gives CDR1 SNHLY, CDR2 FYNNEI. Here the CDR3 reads CASSEGGRSGRYEQYF. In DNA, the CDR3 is TGTGCCAGCAGTGAAGGGGGGAGGAGCGGGAGATACGAGCAGTACTTC.

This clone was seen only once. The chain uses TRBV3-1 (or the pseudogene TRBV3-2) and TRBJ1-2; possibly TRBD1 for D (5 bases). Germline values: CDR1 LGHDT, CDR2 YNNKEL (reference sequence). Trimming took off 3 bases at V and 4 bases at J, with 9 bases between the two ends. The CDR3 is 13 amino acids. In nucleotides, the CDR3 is TGTGCCAGCAGCCAGACGACAGTCTATGGCTACACCTTC. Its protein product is CASSQTTVYGYTF.

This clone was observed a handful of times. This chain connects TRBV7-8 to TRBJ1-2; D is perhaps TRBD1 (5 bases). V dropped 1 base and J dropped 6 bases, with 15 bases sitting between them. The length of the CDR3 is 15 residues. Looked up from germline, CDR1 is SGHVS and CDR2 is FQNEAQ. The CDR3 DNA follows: TGTGCCAGCAGCTTAGACGACAGCCCCTTCGATGGCTACACCTTC. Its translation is CASSLDDSPFDGYTF.

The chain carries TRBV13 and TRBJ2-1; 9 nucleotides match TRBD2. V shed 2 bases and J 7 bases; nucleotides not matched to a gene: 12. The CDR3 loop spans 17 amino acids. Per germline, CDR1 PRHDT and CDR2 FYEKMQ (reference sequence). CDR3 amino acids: CASSLYLGAGGGNEQFF. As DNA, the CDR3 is TGTGCCAGCAGCTTATATCTGGGAGCGGGAGGAGGTAATGAGCAGTTCTTC.

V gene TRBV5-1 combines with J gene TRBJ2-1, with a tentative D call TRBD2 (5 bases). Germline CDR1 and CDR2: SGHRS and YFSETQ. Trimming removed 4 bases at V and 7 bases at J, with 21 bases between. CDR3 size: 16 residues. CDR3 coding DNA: TGCGCCAGCAGCCAGGACTGGGGTCCCCGTCATAATGAGCAGTTCTTC. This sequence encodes CASSQDWGPRHNEQFF.